A selection of T cell receptor beta chains follows, all from one sample in a study of blood T cell repertoires in COVID-19. Clones were sequenced by immunoSEQ multiplex PCR, and TCRdb holds only the in-frame ones, with some missing. Seen here are some 340,000 clones, more than 70% observed once, and the top ten hold about 5%. The source material was PBMCs or T cells enriched from blood (not recorded which). Every receptor here comes from a woman in her 30s who had recovered from COVID-19. The CDR3 runs from the conserved cysteine through the conserved F or W. Each record gives: V gene, clone size, J gene, D gene, CDR3 protein, CDR3 DNA. The D gene is left open where the match is weak. The size field is filled for only some rows; it gives once, few, many or a size class.

>TRBV5-6|.|TRBJ1-5|.
CASSLGPGNQPQHF
TGTGCCAGCAGCTTGGGACCAGGAAATCAGCCCCAGCATTTT
>TRBV5-1|few|TRBJ1-1|.
CASSLSPGTEAFF
TGCGCCAGCAGCTTGTCCCCAGGGACTGAAGCTTTCTTT
>TRBV28|.|TRBJ1-5|.
CASSLRGLQPQHF
TGTGCCAGCAGTTTAAGAGGGCTGCAGCCCCAGCATTTT
>TRBV7-8|once|TRBJ2-7|TRBD1
CASRPGTGEFSYEQYF
TGTGCCAGCAGACCGGGAACAGGGGAGTTTTCCTACGAGCAGTACTTC
>TRBV6-5|once|TRBJ1-2|TRBD1
CASSYPFDRASWGYTF
TGTGCCAGCAGTTACCCCTTTGACAGGGCTTCGTGGGGCTACACCTTC
>TRBV6-2/TRBV6-3|.|TRBJ2-7|.
CASSLSGNYEQYF
TGTGCCAGCAGTTTGTCAGGGAACTACGAGCAGTACTTC
>TRBV11-2|.|TRBJ2-7|TRBD1
CASSLLRDRTYEQYF
TGTGCCAGCAGCTTACTACGGGACAGAACCTACGAGCAGTACTTC
>TRBV4-1|.|TRBJ2-7|.
CASSHSSLGLTYEQYF
TGCGCCAGCAGCCACTCATCTTTGGGGCTTACCTACGAGCAGTACTTC
>TRBV13|.|TRBJ2-2|TRBD1
CASSLARPGGTGELFF
TGTGCCAGCAGCTTAGCTCGGCCAGGGGGCACCGGGGAGCTGTTTTTT
>TRBV5-4|.|TRBJ1-1|.
CASSHLSDTEAFF
TGTGCCAGCAGCCATCTGTCAGACACTGAAGCTTTCTTT
>TRBV7-6|.|TRBJ1-5|.
CASSLGPRQPQHF
TGTGCCAGCAGCTTGGGCCCGCGTCAGCCCCAGCATTTT
>TRBV28|.|TRBJ1-2|.
CASTPGWDYGYTF
TGTGCCAGCACCCCAGGATGGGACTATGGCTACACCTTC
>TRBV6-5|.|TRBJ2-2|.
CASSPRAVSGELFF
TGTGCCAGCAGCCCCAGGGCGGTGTCCGGGGAGCTGTTTTTT
>TRBV27|.|TRBJ2-7|.
CASSSYGVSYEQYF
TGTGCCAGCAGTTCCTACGGGGTCTCCTACGAGCAGTACTTC
>TRBV27|.|TRBJ2-3|TRBD2
CASSLRSGGASDTQYF
TGTGCCAGCAGTTTACGGAGCGGGGGGGCGTCAGATACGCAGTATTTT
>TRBV11-2|.|TRBJ2-2|TRBD2
CASSSVAGGPVGELFF
TGTGCCAGCAGTTCCGTAGCGGGGGGGCCGGTCGGGGAGCTGTTTTTT
>TRBV19|.|TRBJ1-5|.
CASSMIGTRDQPQHF
TGTGCCAGTAGTATGATAGGAACCCGGGATCAGCCCCAGCATTTT
>TRBV9|.|TRBJ2-3|.
CASSVAPARGTDTQYF
TGTGCCAGCAGCGTAGCTCCAGCGCGGGGCACAGATACGCAGTATTTT
>TRBV7-2|.|TRBJ2-3|.
CASSLTRDTQYF
TGTGCCAGCAGCTTAACTCGCGATACGCAGTATTTT
>TRBV28|.|TRBJ2-1|.
CASTQWERFGNEQFF
TGTGCCAGCACCCAATGGGAGAGATTTGGTAATGAGCAGTTCTTC
>TRBV28|.|TRBJ1-5|.
CASRTLQDYSNQPQHF
TGTGCCAGCAGGACACTCCAAGATTATAGCAATCAGCCCCAGCATTTT
>TRBV4-1|.|TRBJ1-2|.
CASGTGLNYGYTF
TGCGCCAGCGGAACAGGGTTAAACTATGGCTACACCTTC
>TRBV28|once|TRBJ1-5|.
CASSSLDLGGFSQPQHF
TGTGCCAGCAGTTCCCTCGACCTTGGGGGGTTCAGCCAGCCCCAGCATTTT
>TRBV5-4|.|TRBJ2-1|.
CASSSLQGNNEQFF
TGTGCCAGCAGCTCACTACAGGGAAACAATGAGCAGTTCTTC
>TRBV7-2|.|TRBJ2-7|.
CASSLDGQFPEQYF
TGTGCCAGCAGCTTAGACGGACAGTTTCCCGAGCAGTACTTC
>TRBV4-3|.|TRBJ1-6|.
CASSRGGPENSPLHF
TGCGCCAGCAGCCGCGGAGGGCCGGAAAATTCACCCCTCCACTTT
>TRBV30|.|TRBJ2-5|.
CAWSIAQGETQYF
TGTGCCTGGAGTATCGCCCAGGGAGAGACCCAGTACTTC
>TRBV27|.|TRBJ2-1|TRBD1
CASSPGTAYNEQFF
TGTGCCAGCAGTCCCGGGACAGCCTACAATGAGCAGTTCTTC
>TRBV18|once|TRBJ1-2|TRBD1
CASSPEEGQGDLWGYTF
TGTGCCAGCTCACCAGAAGAAGGACAGGGGGATCTATGGGGCTACACCTTC
>TRBV10-3|.|TRBJ2-1|.
CATRGGALSNNEQFF
TGTGCCACCAGGGGGGGGGCATTGTCAAATAATGAGCAGTTCTTC
>TRBV3-1/TRBV3-2|.|TRBJ1-5|.
CASSLRGGNQPQHF
TGTGCCAGCAGCCTAAGGGGTGGCAATCAGCCCCAGCATTTT
>TRBV2|.|TRBJ2-3|TRBD2
CASSGGLAGVDTQYF
TGTGCCAGCAGTGGGGGACTAGCGGGGGTAGATACGCAGTATTTT
>TRBV9|.|TRBJ2-3|TRBD2
CASSPGLAGGPGTDTQYF
TGTGCCAGCAGCCCCGGGCTAGCGGGGGGGCCAGGGACAGATACGCAGTATTTT